This TCR beta chain was captured by sequencing in a study of blood T cell repertoires in COVID-19. Overall study: Whether acute or convalescent, the COVID-19 samples came from the United States, Italy and Spain. Sources were T cells, B-cell-depleted T cells, or PBMCs; the material itself was cDNA or gDNA.

The V gene's germline CDR1 is KGHSH and CDR2 LQKENI. V lost 3 bases and J lost 6, with 14 bases in between. The CDR3 is 14 residues long. This clone was counted only a few times. Authors' analysis steps: Estimates of nucleated cell counts were drawn from the amplification of reference gene primers. Sequencing used immunoSEQ multiplex PCR; TCRdb keeps in-frame clones, though not all of them. The D gene and trimming were derived from the DNA, and the V and J assignments and clone size from that table. The data show 260,000 or so clones, with 88% seen just once and 9% to 9.5% held by the top ten. Sequenced sample: peripheral blood. J is TRBJ1-2 and V is TRBV18; D is ambiguous. The TCR comes from a man between 18 and 29 years old with active or convalescent COVID-19. For the CDR3, the DNA is TGTGCCAGCTCACCCTCGACTACAGCCGATGGCTACACCTTC. Its translation is CASSPSTTADGYTF.